The 11 T cell receptor beta chains below all came from one sample that was sequenced in a study of OX40 agonist ivuxolimab in advanced cancers. Library prep was done by the immunoSEQ multiplex PCR assay. The source is immuneACCESS, and TCRdb retained only in-frame sequences with V and J called. Part of the clones is not carried over; for the studies checked, unresolved V genes explain less than half of this, and the remainder is unexplained. Within this sample are fewer than 80,000 clones, with less than 95% of them counted one time only. The ten largest account for approximately 5% of the sample. Sequences were derived from CD4+ or CD8+ T cells sorted from blood, sampled in a trial of the OX40 agonist ivuxolimab. Receptor source: an adult with an advanced solid tumor such as melanoma, head and neck, liver or kidney cancer.

The gene calls are TRBV21-1 and TRBJ2-3; no DNA check was done on the table's D call, TRBD1. TRBV21-1 is tagged as a pseudogene. This CDR3 contains 13 residues. CDR3 sequence (DNA): TGTGCCAGCTGGGACAGGTGCACAGATACGCAGTATTTT. Amino acids: CASWDRCTDTQYF.

Written as DNA, the CDR3 is TGTGCCAGCTCCTTTGGACAGGGCGCGAACACCGGGGAGCTGTTTTTT. Translating it yields CASSFGQGANTGELFF. This chain connects TRBV18 to TRBJ2-2, with 8 bases that match TRBD1. Germline CDR1 and CDR2: KGHSH and LQKENI. This CDR3 is 16 amino acids long. The V gene end was trimmed by 6 bases and the J gene end by 0 bases; junction bases not matched to a gene: 6.

This chain connects TRBV9 to TRBJ1-4; D is ambiguous. CDR1 is SGDLS, CDR2 YYNGEE, per germline. The CDR3 sequence is 14 residues long. The ends were cut back, 0 bases at V and 8 bases at J, with 11 bases in the middle. CDR3 in amino acids: CASSVDGVGEKLFF. The DNA for the CDR3 is TGTGCCAGCAGCGTAGATGGAGTGGGGGAAAAACTGTTTTTT.

The chain joins TRBV11-2 to TRBJ2-7; D possibly corresponds to TRBD2 (6 bases). This CDR3 has 14 amino acids. V was trimmed by 0 bases and J by 2 bases, leaving 8 bases between them. Germline V gene lookup returns CDR1 SGHAT and CDR2 FQNNGV. CDR3 region: CASSLDTGAYEQYF. The CDR3 DNA sequence: TGTGCCAGCAGCTTAGATACGGGGGCCTACGAGCAGTACTTC.

This chain joins TRBV18 and TRBJ2-5, with 10 bases aligning to TRBD1. V dropped 3 bases and J dropped 4; count of bases not matched to a gene: 2. CDR3 length: 14 residues. Germline CDR1 is KGHSH and CDR2 is LQKENI. In DNA form, the CDR3 reads TGTGCCAGCTCACCTAGACAGGGGGCAGAGACCCAGTACTTC. It encodes CASSPRQGAETQYF. Full variable domain (rest looked up from reference TRBV18 and TRBJ2-5): NAGVMQNPRHLVRRRGQEARLRCSPMKGHSHVYWYRQLPEEGLKFMVYLQKENIIDESGMPKERFSAEFPKEGPSILRIQQVVRGDSAAYFCASSPRQGAETQYFGPGTRLLVL.

The chain carries TRBV27 and TRBJ1-6; D remains ambiguous. Germline V lookup: CDR1 MNHEY, CDR2 SMNVEV (reference sequence). This CDR3 has 15 residues. V was clipped by 5 bases and J by 8 bases, with 16 bases between them. The CDR3 is CASSDLGRSYSPLHF. As DNA, the CDR3 is TGTGCCAGCAGTGACTTGGGCAGGAGCTATTCACCCCTCCACTTT.

The V call is TRBV10-3, the J call TRBJ2-1; 13 bases map to TRBD2. This CDR3 contains 19 residues. Germline loops: CDR1 ENHRY, CDR2 SYGVKD. The V and J ends lost 3 bases and 5 bases, in that order; junction bases with no gene match: 13. The CDR3 sequence is CAISDGLAGVRGSNNEQFF. The CDR3 DNA is TGTGCCATCAGTGACGGACTAGCGGGAGTGAGAGGAAGCAACAATGAGCAGTTCTTC.

The rearrangement uses TRBV5-1 and TRBJ1-1; D is undetermined. V lost 0 bases to trimming and J lost 4 bases, with 13 bases between them. The CDR3 sequence is 15 residues long. CDR1 and CDR2 from the germline V gene are SGHRS and YFSETQ. CDR3 region: CASSLGRVVGTEAFF. CDR3 nucleotide sequence: TGCGCCAGCAGCTTGGGTAGGGTGGTCGGCACTGAAGCTTTCTTT.

The rearrangement joins TRBV7-3 to TRBJ2-1, with no clear D. Per germline, CDR1 SGHTA and CDR2 FQGTGA. V lost 2 bases and J lost 4, with 12 bases in between. The CDR3 loop spans 15 amino acids. CDR3 DNA sequence: TGTGCCAGCAGCTTATCTGCCTCCACTTACAATGAGCAGTTCTTC. Amino acids: CASSLSASTYNEQFF.

The table lists this clone with a few counts. The rearrangement links TRBV4-1 to TRBJ1-1; possible D gene TRBD1, 6 bases. The CDR3 is made up of 13 amino acids. The V and J ends lost 5 bases and 0 bases respectively, with 7 bases between them. Looked up from germline, CDR1 is MGHRA and CDR2 is YSYEKL. CDR3 in amino acids: CASSRGVNTEAFF. The CDR3 DNA follows: TGCGCCAGCAGCAGGGGGGTGAACACTGAAGCTTTCTTT.

Here the CDR3 reads CASTRQASGRGETQYF. DNA for the CDR3: TGCGCCAGCACCAGACAGGCTAGCGGGAGAGGTGAGACCCAGTACTTC. The V gene is TRBV5-1, the J gene TRBJ2-5; 10 positions agree with TRBD2. The germline CDR1 and CDR2 sequences are SGHRS and YFSETQ. The CDR3 spans 16 residues. J lost 5 bases, V lost 6 bases, and 13 bases had no gene match.